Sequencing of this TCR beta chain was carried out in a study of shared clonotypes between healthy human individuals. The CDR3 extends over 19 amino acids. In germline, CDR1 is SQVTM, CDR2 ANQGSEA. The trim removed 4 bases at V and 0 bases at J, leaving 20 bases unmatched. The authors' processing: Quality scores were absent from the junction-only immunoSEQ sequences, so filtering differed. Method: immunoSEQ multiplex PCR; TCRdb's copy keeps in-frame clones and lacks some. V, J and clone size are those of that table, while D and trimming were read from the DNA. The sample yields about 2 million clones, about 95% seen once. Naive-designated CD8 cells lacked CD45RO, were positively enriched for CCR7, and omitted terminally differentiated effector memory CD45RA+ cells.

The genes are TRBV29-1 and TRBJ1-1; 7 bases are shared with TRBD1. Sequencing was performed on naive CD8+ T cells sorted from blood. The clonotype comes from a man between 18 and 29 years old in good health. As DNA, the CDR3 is TGCAGCGTTGGTTGGTCCAGCAGGGGGTTACTCTTGATGAACACTGAAGCTTTCTTT. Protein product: CSVGWSSRGLLLMNTEAFF.